The 9 T cell receptor beta chains reported below all come from one sample, sequenced in a study of shared clonotypes between healthy human individuals. Measured with immunoSEQ multiplex PCR; TCRdb has only the in-frame clones, and not every one. The sample consists of some 95,000 clones, 60% to 70% of them appearing once. Sequenced: memory CD8+ T cells sorted from blood. Sample subset: CD45RO+ cells pooled with CCR7-negative TemRA cells. These receptors were obtained from a man younger than 45 in good health.

Concerning this clone: One end of the junction fails to match germline, which may point to a read error. The V gene is TRBV7-7, the J gene TRBJ2-3; D is ambiguous. The CDR3 covers 13 residues. Germline V gives CDR1 SSHAT, CDR2 FNYEAQ (reference sequence). CDR3 coding DNA: TGTGCTAGCAGCTTTGAGCTCACAGATACGCAGTATTTT. This translates into CASSFELTDTQYF.

The gene calls are TRBV5-4 and TRBJ2-7; D is unresolved. Germline loops: CDR1 SGHNT, CDR2 YYREEE (reference sequence). The CDR3 sequence is 11 residues long. V lost 0 bases, J lost 2 bases, and 0 bases lay in between. CDR3 residues: CASSLAYEQYF. The CDR3 DNA reads TGTGCCAGCAGCTTGGCCTACGAGCAGTACTTC.

A few counts support this clone. CDR3 sequence reads: CASSGIRGTGRGHSTDTQYF. The CDR3 bases are TGTGCCAGCAGCGGCATCCGCGGGACAGGGAGGGGGCATAGCACAGATACGCAGTATTTT. V gene TRBV28 combines with J gene TRBJ2-3; 9 bases map to TRBD1. V dropped 6 bases and J dropped 0; count of bases not matched to a gene: 19. There are 20 residues in the CDR3. Per germline, CDR1 MDHEN and CDR2 SYDVKM.

The V gene is TRBV9, the J gene TRBJ2-1; tentative D call: TRBD2 (6 bases). This CDR3 is built from 15 residues. From germline, CDR1 is SGDLS and CDR2 YYNGEE. Between the trimmed V and J ends, which lost 0 bases and 8 bases, there was a span of 15 bases. The CDR3 reads CASSVAGAVVDEQFF. CDR3 DNA: TGTGCCAGCAGCGTAGCGGGAGCGGTCGTCGATGAGCAGTTCTTC.

This clone was seen once. CDR3 bases: TGTGCCCATTCTGAATTGGGACTAGCGGGAGGGCCGAAGAATGAGCAGTTCTTC. As protein: CAHSELGLAGGPKNEQFF. J is TRBJ2-1 and V is TRBV7-8; 16 nucleotides line up with TRBD2. The CDR3 is 18 amino acids. The germline gives CDR1 SGHVS, CDR2 FQNEAQ. The J segment lost 7 bases and the V segment lost 11 bases, leaving 17 bases of the junction unmatched.

The genes are TRBV30 and TRBJ2-5; weak D call: TRBD2 (6 bases). Between the trimmed V and J ends, which lost 3 bases and 5 bases, there was a span of 16 bases. The CDR3 spans 14 residues. The V gene's germline CDR1 is GTSNPN and CDR2 SVGIG (reference sequence). CDR3 region: CAWRVPGSRETQYF. In DNA form, the CDR3 reads TGTGCCTGGAGAGTTCCCGGGAGCAGGGAGACCCAGTACTTC.

This clone is a singleton in its sample. V usage is TRBV5-6 and J usage is TRBJ1-4, with 7 bases that match TRBD1. J lost 4 bases, V lost 1 base, and 10 bases had no gene match. This CDR3 is 17 amino acids long. Germline lookup yields CDR1 SGHDT and CDR2 YYEEEE. The CDR3 region has the DNA TGTGCCAGCAGCTTGAGGAGGGGGCGGAACGTTAATGAAAAACTGTTTTTT. Translated: CASSLRRGRNVNEKLFF.

V and J are TRBV4-1 and TRBJ2-7; 10 bases line up with TRBD2. V lost 0 bases to trimming and J lost 7 bases; unmatched junction nucleotides: 9. This CDR3 has 16 amino acids. In germline, CDR1 is MGHRA, CDR2 YSYEKL. For the CDR3, the DNA is TGCGCCAGCAGCCAAGAAGTGGCTAGCGGGAGAAAAGAGCAGTACTTC. Protein: CASSQEVASGRKEQYF.

V is TRBV10-2 and J is TRBJ2-3; TRBD2 matches at 13 bases. Germline loops: CDR1 WSHSY, CDR2 SAAADI. This CDR3 is built from 16 residues. Trimming cost V 10 bases and J 5 bases; bases outside gene matches: 12. The CDR3 loop is CATSSQGLAGVDTQYF. CDR3 DNA: TGCGCCACATCATCTCAAGGACTAGCGGGAGTAGATACGCAGTATTTT.